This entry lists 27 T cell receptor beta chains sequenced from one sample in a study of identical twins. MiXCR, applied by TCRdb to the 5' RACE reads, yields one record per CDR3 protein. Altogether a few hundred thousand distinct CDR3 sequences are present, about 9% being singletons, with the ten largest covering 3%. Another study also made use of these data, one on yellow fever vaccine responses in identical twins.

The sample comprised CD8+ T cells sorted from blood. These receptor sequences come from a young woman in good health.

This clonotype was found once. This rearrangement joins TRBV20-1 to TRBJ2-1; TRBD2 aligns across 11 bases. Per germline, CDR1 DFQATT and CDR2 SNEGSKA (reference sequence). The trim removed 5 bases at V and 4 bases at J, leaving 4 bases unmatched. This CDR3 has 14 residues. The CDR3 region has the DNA TGCAGTGCTTTTACTAGCGGGAGATACAATGAGCAGTTCTTC. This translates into CSAFTSGRYNEQFF.

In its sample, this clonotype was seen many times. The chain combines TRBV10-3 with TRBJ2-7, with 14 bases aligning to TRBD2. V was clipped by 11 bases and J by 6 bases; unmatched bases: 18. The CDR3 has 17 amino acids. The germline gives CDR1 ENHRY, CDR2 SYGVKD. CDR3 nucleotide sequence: TGTGCCTCGCGCCACGGGACTAGCGGGGGCCTGGCGTTCGAGCAGTACTTC. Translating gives CASRHGTSGGLAFEQYF.

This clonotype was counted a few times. DNA of the CDR3: TGTGCCAGCACCGATATAGGGCGGGGGAGCTCCTACGAGCAGTACTTC. Protein product: CASTDIGRGSSYEQYF. V gene TRBV7-8 combines with J gene TRBJ2-7; 7 bases agree with TRBD2. Germline trimming cut 7 bases from V and 0 bases from J; bases unmatched to any gene: 12. The CDR3 extends over 16 amino acids. Germline CDR1 is SGHVS and CDR2 is FQNEAQ.

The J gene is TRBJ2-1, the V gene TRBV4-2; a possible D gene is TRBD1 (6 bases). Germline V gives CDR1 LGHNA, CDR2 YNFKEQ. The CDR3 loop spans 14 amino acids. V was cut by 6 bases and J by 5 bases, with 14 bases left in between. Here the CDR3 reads CASRSTGNHNEQFF. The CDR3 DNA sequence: TGTGCCAGCAGGAGTACAGGGAACCACAATGAGCAGTTCTTC.

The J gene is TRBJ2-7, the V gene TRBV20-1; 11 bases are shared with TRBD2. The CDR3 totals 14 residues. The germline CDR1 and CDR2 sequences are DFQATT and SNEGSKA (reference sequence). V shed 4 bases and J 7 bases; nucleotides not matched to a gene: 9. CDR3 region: CSANRLAGGGEQYF. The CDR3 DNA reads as TGCAGTGCTAATCGTCTAGCGGGGGGAGGGGAGCAGTACTTC.

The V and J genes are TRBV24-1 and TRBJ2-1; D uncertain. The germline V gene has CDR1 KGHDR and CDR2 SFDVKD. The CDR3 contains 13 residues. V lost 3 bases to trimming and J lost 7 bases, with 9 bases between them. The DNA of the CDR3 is TGTGCCACCAGTGATCCTAACGGGAATGAGCAGTTCTTC. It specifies CATSDPNGNEQFF.

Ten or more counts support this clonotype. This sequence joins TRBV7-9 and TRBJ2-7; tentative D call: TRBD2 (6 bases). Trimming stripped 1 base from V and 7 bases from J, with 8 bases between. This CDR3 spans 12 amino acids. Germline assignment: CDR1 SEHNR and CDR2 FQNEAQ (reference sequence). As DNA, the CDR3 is TGTGCCAGCAGCTTAGACGGGGGAGAGCAGTACTTC. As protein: CASSLDGGEQYF.

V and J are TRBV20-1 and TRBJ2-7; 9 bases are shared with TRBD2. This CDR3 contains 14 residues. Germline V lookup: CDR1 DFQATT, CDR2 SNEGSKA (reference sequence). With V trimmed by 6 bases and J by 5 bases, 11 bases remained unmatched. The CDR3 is CSAFSGLASDEQYF. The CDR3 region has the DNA TGCAGTGCCTTCTCGGGACTAGCTTCGGACGAGCAGTACTTC.

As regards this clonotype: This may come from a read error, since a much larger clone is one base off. CDR3 in amino acids: CASTTSRVSYEQYF. Here the CDR3 DNA reads TGTGCCAGCACGACTAGCAGAGTATCCTACGAGCAGTACTTC. This sequence joins TRBV6-2 or TRBV6-3 and TRBJ2-7, with 7 nucleotides matching TRBD2. The CDR3 is made up of 14 amino acids. Germline V gene lookup returns CDR1 MNHEY and CDR2 SVGEGT. V gave up 7 bases and J gave up 1 base; unmatched junction bases: 7.

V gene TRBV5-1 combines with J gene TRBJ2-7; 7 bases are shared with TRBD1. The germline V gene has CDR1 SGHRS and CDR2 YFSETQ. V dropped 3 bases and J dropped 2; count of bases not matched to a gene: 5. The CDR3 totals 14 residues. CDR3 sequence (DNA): TGCGCCAGCAGCTCCGGGACAGTAACCTACGAGCAGTACTTC. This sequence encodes CASSSGTVTYEQYF.

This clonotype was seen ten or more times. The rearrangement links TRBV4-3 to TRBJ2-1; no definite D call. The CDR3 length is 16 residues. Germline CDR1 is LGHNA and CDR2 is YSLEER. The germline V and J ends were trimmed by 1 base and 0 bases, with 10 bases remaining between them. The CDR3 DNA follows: TGCGCCAGCAGCCAAGGTCGGGCAAGCTCCTACAATGAGCAGTTCTTC. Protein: CASSQGRASSYNEQFF.

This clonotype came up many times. This chain's CDR3 is CSARASGSYNEQFF. In nucleotides, the CDR3 is TGCAGTGCTAGGGCCAGCGGGAGTTACAATGAGCAGTTCTTC. The chain combines TRBV20-1 with TRBJ2-1; 8 bases are shared with TRBD2. The J segment lost 4 bases and the V segment lost 3 bases, leaving 5 bases of the junction unmatched. CDR3 length equals 14 residues. Germline assignment: CDR1 DFQATT and CDR2 SNEGSKA (reference sequence).

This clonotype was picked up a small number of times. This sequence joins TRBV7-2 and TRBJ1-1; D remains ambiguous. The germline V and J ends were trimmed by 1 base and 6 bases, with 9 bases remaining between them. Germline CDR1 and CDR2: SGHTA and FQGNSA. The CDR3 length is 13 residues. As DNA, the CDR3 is TGTGCCAGCAGCTTAGAGAACAAAGCTGAAGCTTTCTTT. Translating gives CASSLENKAEAFF.

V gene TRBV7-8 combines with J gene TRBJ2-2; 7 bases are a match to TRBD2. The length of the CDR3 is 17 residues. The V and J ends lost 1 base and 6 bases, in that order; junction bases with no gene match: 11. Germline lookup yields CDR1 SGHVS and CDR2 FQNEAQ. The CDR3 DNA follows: TGTGCCAGCAGCTTAGTGGGAGGGCTAGCGATCCCCGGGGAGCTGTTTTTT. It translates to CASSLVGGLAIPGELFF.

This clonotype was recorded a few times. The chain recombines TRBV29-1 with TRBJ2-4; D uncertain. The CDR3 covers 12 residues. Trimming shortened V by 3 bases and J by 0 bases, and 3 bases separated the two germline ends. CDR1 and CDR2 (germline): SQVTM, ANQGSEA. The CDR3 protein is CSVEIAKNIQYF. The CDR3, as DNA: TGCAGCGTTGAGATAGCCAAAAACATTCAGTACTTC.

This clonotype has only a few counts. Here the CDR3 reads CASSLQAGGGETQYF. CDR3 coding DNA: TGTGCCAGCAGCTTGCAGGCGGGAGGGGGAGAGACCCAGTACTTC. This chain links TRBV5-6 with TRBJ2-5, with TRBD2 matching over 9 bases. With 1 base clipped from V and 4 bases from J, the junction kept 5 bases outside the gene matches. Germline CDR1 reads SGHDT; CDR2 reads YYEEEE. The CDR3 has 15 residues.

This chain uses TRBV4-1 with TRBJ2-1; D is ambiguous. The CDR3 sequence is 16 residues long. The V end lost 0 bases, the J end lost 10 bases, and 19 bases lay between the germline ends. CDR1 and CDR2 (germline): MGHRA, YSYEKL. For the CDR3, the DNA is TGCGCCAGCAGCCAAGATTTAACTACCCGTGGCGAAGAGCAGTTCTTC. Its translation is CASSQDLTTRGEEQFF.

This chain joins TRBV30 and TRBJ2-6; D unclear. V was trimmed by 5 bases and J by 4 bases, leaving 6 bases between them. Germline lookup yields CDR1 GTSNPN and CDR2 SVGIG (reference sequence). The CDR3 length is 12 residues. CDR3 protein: CAWSSGANVLTF. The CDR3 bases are TGTGCCTGGTCGTCGGGGGCCAACGTCCTGACTTTC.

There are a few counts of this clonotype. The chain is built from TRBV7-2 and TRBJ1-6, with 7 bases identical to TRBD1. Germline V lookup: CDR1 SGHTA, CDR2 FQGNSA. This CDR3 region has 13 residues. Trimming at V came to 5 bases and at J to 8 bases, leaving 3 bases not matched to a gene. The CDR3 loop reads CASSSDRDSPLHF. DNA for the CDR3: TGTGCCAGCAGCAGTGACAGGGATTCACCCCTCCACTTT.

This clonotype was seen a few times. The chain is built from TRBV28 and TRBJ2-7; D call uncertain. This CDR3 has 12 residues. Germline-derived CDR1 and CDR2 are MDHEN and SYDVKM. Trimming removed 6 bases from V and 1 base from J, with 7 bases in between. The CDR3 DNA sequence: TGTGCCAGCAGACGTGTTTCCTACGAGCAGTACTTC. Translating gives CASRRVSYEQYF. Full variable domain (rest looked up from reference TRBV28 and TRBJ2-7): DVKVTQSSRYLVKRTGEKVFLECVQDMDHENMFWYRQDPGLGLRLIYFSYDVKMKEKGDIPEGYSVSREKKERFSLILESASTNQTSMYLCASRRVSYEQYFGPGTRLTVT.

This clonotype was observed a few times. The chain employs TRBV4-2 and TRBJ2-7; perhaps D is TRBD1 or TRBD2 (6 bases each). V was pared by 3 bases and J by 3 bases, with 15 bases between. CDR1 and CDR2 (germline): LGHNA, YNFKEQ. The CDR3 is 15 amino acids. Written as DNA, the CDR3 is TGTGCCAGCAGCCACGAGGGGGAGGCATACTACGAGCAGTACTTC. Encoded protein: CASSHEGEAYYEQYF.

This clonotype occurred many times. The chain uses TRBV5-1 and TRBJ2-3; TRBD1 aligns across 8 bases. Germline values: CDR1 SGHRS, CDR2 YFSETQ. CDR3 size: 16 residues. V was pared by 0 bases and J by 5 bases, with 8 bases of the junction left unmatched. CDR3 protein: CASSLGWGQVGDTQYF. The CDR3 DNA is TGCGCCAGCAGCTTGGGATGGGGACAGGTGGGAGATACGCAGTATTTT.

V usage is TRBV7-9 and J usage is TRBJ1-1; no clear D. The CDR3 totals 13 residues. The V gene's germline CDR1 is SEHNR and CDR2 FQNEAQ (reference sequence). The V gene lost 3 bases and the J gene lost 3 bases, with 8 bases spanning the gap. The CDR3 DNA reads TGTGCCAGCAGCTTTTTGCTTGACACTGAAGCTTTCTTT. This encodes CASSFLLDTEAFF.

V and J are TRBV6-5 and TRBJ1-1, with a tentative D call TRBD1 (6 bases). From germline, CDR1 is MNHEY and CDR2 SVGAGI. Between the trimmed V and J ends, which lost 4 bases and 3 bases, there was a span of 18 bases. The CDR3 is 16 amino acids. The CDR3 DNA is TGTGCCAGCAGTTCCCTAAGGTGGACAGTGGACACTGAAGCTTTCTTT. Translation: CASSSLRWTVDTEAFF.

The CDR3 spells CASRDRTGTNTEAFF. The CDR3 DNA reads TGTGCCAGCAGGGATCGGACAGGGACGAACACTGAAGCTTTCTTT. J is TRBJ1-1 and V is TRBV2; TRBD1 aligns across 8 bases. Germline loops: CDR1 SNHLY, CDR2 FYNNEI. The trim removed 6 bases at V and 1 base at J, leaving 7 bases unmatched. This CDR3 comprises 15 residues.

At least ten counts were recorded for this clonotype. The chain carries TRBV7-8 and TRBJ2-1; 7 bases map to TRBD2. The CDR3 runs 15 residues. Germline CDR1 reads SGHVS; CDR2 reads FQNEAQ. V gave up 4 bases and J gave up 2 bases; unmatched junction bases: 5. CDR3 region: CASSSLAGAYNEQFF. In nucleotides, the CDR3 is TGTGCCAGCAGCTCCCTGGCGGGAGCCTACAATGAGCAGTTCTTC. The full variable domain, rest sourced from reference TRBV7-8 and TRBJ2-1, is GAGVSQSPRYKVAKRGQDVALRCDPISGHVSLFWYQQALGQGPEFLTYFQNEAQLDKSGLPSDRFFAERPEGSVSTLKIQRTQQEDSAVYLCASSSLAGAYNEQFFGPGTRLTVL.

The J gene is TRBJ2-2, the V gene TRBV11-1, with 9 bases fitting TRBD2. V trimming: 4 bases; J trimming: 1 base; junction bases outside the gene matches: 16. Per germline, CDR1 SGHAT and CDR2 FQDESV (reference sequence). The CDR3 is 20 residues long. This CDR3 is CASSSWGETSGGGNTGELFF. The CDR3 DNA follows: TGTGCCAGCAGCTCTTGGGGGGAGACTAGCGGAGGAGGGAACACCGGGGAGCTGTTTTTT.